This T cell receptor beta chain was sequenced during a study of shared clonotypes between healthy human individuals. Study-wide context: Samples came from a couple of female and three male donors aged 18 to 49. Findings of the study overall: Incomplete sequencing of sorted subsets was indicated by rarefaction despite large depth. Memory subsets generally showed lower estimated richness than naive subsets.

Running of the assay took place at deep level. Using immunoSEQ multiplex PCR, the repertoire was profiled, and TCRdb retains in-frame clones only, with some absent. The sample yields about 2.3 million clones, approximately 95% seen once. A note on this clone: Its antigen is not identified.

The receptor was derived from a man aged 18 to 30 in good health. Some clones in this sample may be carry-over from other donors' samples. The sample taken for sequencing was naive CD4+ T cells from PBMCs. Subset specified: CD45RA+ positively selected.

The CDR3 here is CSVDSGIRGRMGEQYF. CDR3 bases: TGCAGCGTTGATTCGGGAATCAGGGGGAGGATGGGAGAGCAGTACTTC. This chain connects TRBV29-1 to TRBJ2-7, with D tentatively TRBD1 (7 bases). The ends were cut back, 3 bases at V and 7 bases at J, with 25 bases in the middle. In germline, CDR1 is SQVTM, CDR2 ANQGSEA. This CDR3 has 16 residues.